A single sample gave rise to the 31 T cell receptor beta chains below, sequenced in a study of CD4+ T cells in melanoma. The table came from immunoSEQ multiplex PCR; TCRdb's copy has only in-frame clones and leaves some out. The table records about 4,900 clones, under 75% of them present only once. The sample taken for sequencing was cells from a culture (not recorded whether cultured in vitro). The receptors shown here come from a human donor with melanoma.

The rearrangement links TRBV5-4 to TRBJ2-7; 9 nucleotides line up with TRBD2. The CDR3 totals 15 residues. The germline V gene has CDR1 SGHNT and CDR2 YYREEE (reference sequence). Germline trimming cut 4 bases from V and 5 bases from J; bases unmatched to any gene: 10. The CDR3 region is CASSRVGLARHEQYF. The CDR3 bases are TGTGCCAGCAGCCGGGTGGGACTAGCTAGGCACGAGCAGTACTTC.

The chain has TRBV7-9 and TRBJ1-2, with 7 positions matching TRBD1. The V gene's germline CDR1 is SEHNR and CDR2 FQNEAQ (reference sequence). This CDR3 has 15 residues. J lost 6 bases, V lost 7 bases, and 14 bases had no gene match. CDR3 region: CASNLRGQGVDGYTF. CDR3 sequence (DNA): TGTGCCAGCAACCTTAGAGGGCAGGGGGTCGATGGCTACACCTTC. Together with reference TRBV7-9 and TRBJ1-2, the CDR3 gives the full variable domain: DTGVSQNPRHKITKRGQNVTFRCDPISEHNRLYWYRQTLGQGPEFLTYFQNEAQLEKSRLLSDRFSAERPKGSFSTLEIQRTEQGDSAMYLCASNLRGQGVDGYTFGSGTRLTVV.

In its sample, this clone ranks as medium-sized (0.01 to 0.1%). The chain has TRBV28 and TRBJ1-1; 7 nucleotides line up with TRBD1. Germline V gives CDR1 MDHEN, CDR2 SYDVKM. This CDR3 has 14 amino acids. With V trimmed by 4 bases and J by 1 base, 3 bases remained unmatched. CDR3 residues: CASSSTGANTEAFF. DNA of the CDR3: TGTGCCAGCAGTTCTACAGGGGCGAACACTGAAGCTTTCTTT.

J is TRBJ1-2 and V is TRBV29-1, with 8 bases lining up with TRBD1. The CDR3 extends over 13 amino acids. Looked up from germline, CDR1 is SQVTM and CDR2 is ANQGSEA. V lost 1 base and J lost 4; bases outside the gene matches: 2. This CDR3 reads CSVEVQGGYGYTF. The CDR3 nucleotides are TGCAGCGTTGAAGTACAGGGGGGCTATGGCTACACCTTC.

As DNA, the CDR3 is TGTGCCAGCAGCCCGAGCCCCCTCTCCTACGAGCAGTACTTC. It codes for CASSPSPLSYEQYF. The chain couples TRBV9 to TRBJ2-7; D remains ambiguous. From germline, CDR1 is SGDLS and CDR2 YYNGEE. V lost 4 bases, J lost 0 bases, and 11 bases lay in between. CDR3 length: 14 residues.

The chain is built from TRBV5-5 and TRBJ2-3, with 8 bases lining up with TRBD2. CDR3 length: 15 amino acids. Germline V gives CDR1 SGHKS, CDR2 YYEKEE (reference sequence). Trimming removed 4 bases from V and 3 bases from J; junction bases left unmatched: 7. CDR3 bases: TGTGCCAGCAGCGTGGGACTAGGGGGGACAGATACGCAGTATTTT. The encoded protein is CASSVGLGGTDTQYF. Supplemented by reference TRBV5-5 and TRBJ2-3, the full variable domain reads DAGVTQSPTHLIKTRGQQVTLRCSPISGHKSVSWYQQVLGQGPQFIFQYYEKEERGRGNFPDRFSARQFPNYSSELNVNALLLGDSALYLCASSVGLGGTDTQYFGPGTRLTVL.

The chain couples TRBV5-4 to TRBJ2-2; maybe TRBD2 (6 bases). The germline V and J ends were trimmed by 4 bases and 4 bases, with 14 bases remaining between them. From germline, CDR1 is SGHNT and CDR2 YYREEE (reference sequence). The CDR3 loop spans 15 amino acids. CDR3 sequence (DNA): TGTGCCAGCAGCAAGGATGGGGGAGGCACCGGGGAGCTGTTTTTT. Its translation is CASSKDGGGTGELFF.

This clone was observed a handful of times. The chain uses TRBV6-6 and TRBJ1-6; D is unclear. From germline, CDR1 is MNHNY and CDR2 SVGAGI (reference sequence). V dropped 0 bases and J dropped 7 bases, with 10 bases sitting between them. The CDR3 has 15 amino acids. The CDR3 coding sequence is TGTGCCAGCAGTTACTCGAGTCTCGAGAATTCACCCCTCCACTTT. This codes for CASSYSSLENSPLHF.

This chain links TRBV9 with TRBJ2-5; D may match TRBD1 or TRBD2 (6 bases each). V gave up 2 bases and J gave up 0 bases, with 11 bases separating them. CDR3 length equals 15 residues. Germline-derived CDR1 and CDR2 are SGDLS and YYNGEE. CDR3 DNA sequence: TGTGCCAGCAGCGTGGAGGGGGGTTACCAAGAGACCCAGTACTTC. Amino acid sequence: CASSVEGGYQETQYF.

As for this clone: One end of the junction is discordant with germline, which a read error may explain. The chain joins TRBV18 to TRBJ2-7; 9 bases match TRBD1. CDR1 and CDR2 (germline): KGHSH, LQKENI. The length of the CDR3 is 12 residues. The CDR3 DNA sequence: TGTGCCAGCTCACCTATTAGGGGACAGGGTCACTTC. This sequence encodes CASSPIRGQGHF.

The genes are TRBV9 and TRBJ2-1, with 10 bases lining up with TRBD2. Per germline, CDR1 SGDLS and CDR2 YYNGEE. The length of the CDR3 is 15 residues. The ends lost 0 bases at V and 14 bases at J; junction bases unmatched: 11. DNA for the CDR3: TGTGCCAGCAGCGTAGAAGGAGAGCTAGCGGGGGCGGAGTTCTTC. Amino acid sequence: CASSVEGELAGAEFF.

CDR3 in amino acids: CASRLALGRTSGNTIYF. CDR3 DNA: TGTGCAAGTCGCTTAGCTCTCGGACGGACCTCTGGAAACACCATATATTTT. The chain has TRBV12-2 and TRBJ1-3. TRBV12-2 is recorded as a pseudogene. This CDR3 is built from 17 residues.

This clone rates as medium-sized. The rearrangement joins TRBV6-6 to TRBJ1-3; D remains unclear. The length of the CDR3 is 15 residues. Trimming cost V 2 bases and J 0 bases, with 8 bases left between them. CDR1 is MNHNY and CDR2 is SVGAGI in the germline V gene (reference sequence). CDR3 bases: TGTGCCAGCAGTTACATGGGAGACTCTGGAAACACCATATATTTT. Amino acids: CASSYMGDSGNTIYF.

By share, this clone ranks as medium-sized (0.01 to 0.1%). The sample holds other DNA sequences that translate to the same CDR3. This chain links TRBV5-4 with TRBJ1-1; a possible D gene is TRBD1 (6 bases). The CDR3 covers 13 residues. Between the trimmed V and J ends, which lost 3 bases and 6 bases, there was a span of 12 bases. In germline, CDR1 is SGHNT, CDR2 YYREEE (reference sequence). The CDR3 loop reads CASSWKGVAEAFF. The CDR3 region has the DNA TGTGCCAGCAGCTGGAAGGGGGTAGCTGAAGCTTTCTTT.

CDR3 amino acids: CATGRRGNTGELFF. As DNA, the CDR3 is TGTGCCACCGGTCGTCGGGGAAACACCGGGGAGCTGTTTTTT. The rearrangement joins TRBV24-1 to TRBJ2-2; TRBD2 might be the D (5 bases). V lost 9 bases, J lost 2 bases, and 12 bases lay in between. From germline, CDR1 is KGHDR and CDR2 SFDVKD. The CDR3 has 14 residues.

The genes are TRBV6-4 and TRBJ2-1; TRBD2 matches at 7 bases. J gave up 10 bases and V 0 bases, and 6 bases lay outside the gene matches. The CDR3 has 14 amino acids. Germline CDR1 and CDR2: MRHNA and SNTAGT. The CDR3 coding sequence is TGTGCCAGCAGTGACTCGCTCCAGACTAGCGAGCAGTTCTTC. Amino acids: CASSDSLQTSEQFF.

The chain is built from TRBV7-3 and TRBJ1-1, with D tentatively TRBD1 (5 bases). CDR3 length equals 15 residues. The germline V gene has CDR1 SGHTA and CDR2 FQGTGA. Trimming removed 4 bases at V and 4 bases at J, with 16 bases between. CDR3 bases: TGTGCCAGCAGCTCGGCGGGGGTGGGGGGCACTGAAGCTTTCTTT. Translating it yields CASSSAGVGGTEAFF.

DNA of the CDR3: TGTGCCAGCAGCTTGGCCTCGACAGAGACCCAGTACTTC. This sequence encodes CASSLASTETQYF. The chain recombines TRBV5-6 with TRBJ2-5; D remains ambiguous. The germline V and J ends were trimmed by 0 bases and 4 bases, with 7 bases remaining between them. This CDR3 has 13 residues. Germline loops: CDR1 SGHDT, CDR2 YYEEEE.

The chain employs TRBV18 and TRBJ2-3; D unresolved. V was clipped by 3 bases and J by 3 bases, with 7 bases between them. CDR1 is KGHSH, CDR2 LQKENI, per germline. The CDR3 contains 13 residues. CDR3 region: CASSPDRTDTQYF. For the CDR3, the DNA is TGTGCCAGCTCACCGGATAGAACAGATACGCAGTATTTT.

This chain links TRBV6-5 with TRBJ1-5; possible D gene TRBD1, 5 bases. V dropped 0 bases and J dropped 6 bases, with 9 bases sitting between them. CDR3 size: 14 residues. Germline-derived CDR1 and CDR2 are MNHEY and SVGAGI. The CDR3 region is CASSYSGAGQPQHF. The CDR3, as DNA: TGTGCCAGCAGTTACTCTGGGGCGGGTCAGCCCCAGCATTTT.

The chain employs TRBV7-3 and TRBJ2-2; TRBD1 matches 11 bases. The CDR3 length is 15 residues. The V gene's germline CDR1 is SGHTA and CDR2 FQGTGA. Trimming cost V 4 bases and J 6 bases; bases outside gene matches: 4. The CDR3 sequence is CASSSPGQGAGELFF. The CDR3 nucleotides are TGTGCCAGCAGCTCTCCGGGACAGGGGGCCGGGGAGCTGTTTTTT. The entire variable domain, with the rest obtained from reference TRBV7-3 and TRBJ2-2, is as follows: GAGVSQTPSNKVTEKGKYVELRCDPISGHTALYWYRQSLGQGPEFLIYFQGTGAADDSGLPNDRFFAVRPEGSVSTLKIQRTERGDSAVYLCASSSPGQGAGELFFGEGSRLTVL.

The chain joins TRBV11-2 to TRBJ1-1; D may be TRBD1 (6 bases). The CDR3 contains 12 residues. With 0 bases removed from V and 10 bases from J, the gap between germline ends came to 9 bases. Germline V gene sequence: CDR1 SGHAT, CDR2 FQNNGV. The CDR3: CASSLEGGRAFF. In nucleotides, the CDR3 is TGTGCCAGCAGCTTAGAGGGGGGGCGAGCTTTCTTT.

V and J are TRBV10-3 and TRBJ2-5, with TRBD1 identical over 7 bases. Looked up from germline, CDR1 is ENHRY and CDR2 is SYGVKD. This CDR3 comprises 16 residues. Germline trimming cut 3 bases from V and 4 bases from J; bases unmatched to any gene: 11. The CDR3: CAISDRDRDEGETQYF. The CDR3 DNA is TGTGCCATCAGTGACCGAGACAGGGACGAGGGAGAGACCCAGTACTTC.

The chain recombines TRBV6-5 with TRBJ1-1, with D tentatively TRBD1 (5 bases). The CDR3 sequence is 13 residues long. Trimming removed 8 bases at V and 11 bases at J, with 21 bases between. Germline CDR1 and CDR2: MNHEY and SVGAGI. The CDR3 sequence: CASLLARAESAFF. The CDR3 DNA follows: TGTGCCAGCTTATTGGCCAGGGCTGAATCGGCTTTCTTT.

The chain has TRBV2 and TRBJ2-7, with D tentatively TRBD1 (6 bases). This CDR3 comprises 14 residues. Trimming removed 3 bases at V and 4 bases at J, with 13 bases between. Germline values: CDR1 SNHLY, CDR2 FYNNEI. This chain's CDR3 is CASSDLQGPYEQYF. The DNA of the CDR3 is TGTGCCAGCAGTGACTTACAGGGTCCTTACGAGCAGTACTTC.

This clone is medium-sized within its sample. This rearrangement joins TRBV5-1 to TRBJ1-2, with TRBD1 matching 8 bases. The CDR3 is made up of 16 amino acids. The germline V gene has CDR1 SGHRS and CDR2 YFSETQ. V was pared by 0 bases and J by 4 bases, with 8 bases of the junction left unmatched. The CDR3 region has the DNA TGCGCCAGCAGCTTGGCCAAGGCAGGGGGCTTCTATGGCTACACCTTC. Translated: CASSLAKAGGFYGYTF.

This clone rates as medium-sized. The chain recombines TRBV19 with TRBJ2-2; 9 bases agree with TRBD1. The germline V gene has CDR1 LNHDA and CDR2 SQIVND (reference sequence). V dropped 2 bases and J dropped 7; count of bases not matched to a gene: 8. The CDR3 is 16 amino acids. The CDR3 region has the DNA TGTGCCAGTAGTATAACAGGGGGCCTCCTGGGCGGGGAGCTGTTTTTT. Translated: CASSITGGLLGGELFF.

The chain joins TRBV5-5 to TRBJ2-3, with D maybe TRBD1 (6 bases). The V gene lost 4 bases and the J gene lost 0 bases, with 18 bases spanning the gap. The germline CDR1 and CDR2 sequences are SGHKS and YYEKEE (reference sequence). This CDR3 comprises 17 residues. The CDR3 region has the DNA TGTGCCAGCAGCCCGGCTGGTGGGACACCGAGCACAGATACGCAGTATTTT. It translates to CASSPAGGTPSTDTQYF.

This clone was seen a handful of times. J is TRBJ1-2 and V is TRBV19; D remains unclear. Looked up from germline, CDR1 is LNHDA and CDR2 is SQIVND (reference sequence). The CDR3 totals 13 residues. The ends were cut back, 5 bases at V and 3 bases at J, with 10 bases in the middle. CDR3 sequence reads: CASSVGGDYGYTF. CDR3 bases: TGTGCCAGTAGTGTAGGCGGGGACTATGGCTACACCTTC.

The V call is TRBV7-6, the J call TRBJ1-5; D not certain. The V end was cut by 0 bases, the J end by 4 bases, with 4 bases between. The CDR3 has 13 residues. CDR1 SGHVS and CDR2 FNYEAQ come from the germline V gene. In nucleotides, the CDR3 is TGTGCCAGCAGCTTAGCGCAGAATCAGCCCCAGCATTTT. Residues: CASSLAQNQPQHF.

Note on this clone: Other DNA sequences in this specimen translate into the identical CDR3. CDR3: CASRQGYSNQPQHF. DNA for the CDR3: TGTGCCAGTAGACAGGGCTATAGCAATCAGCCCCAGCATTTT. This chain uses TRBV19 with TRBJ1-5; tentative D call: TRBD1 (6 bases). The CDR3 contains 14 residues. The germline V gene encodes CDR1 LNHDA and CDR2 SQIVND (reference sequence). Trimming shortened V by 6 bases and J by 0 bases, and 9 bases separated the two germline ends.